These 26 T cell receptor beta chains were sequenced from one sample in a study of blood T cell repertoires in COVID-19. The assay was immunoSEQ multiplex PCR, and TCRdb's table has in-frame clones only and misses some. The data show over 250,000 clones, about 89% seen once. The specimen was peripheral blood. The receptors were sampled from a man aged 50 or older with acute or convalescent COVID-19.

The genes are TRBV18 and TRBJ1-5; tentatively, D is TRBD1 (6 bases). V shed 3 bases and J shed 3 bases, with 12 bases lying between them. Germline V gives CDR1 KGHSH, CDR2 LQKENI. The CDR3 contains 15 residues. The CDR3 DNA sequence: TGTGCCAGCTCACCCGACAGGTCCTACAATCAGCCCCAGCATTTT. Translating it yields CASSPDRSYNQPQHF.

The V call is TRBV4-1, the J call TRBJ1-5; D is possibly TRBD1 (5 bases). The V and J ends lost 3 bases and 4 bases respectively, with 13 bases between them. Germline CDR1 MGHRA, CDR2 YSYEKL. This CDR3 region has 15 residues. The CDR3 bases are TGCGCCAGCAGCCAGCCCCCCCCAGGGAATCAGCCCCAGCATTTT. Translated: CASSQPPPGNQPQHF.

The chain combines TRBV3-1 (or the pseudogene TRBV3-2) with TRBJ2-2, with 9 bases matching TRBD1. The CDR3 sequence is 15 residues long. Germline V CDR1 and CDR2: LGHDT, YNNKEL (reference sequence). With 5 bases clipped from V and 6 bases from J, the junction kept 7 bases outside the gene matches. CDR3 sequence (DNA): TGTGCCAGCAGCACGACAGGGGGATGGCCCGGGGAGCTGTTTTTT. Protein product: CASSTTGGWPGELFF.

The V gene is TRBV4-1, the J gene TRBJ1-5; no firm D call. Germline CDR1 reads MGHRA; CDR2 reads YSYEKL. CDR3 length: 16 residues. V lost 3 bases and J 7 bases, leaving 19 bases between the germline ends. The chain's CDR3 is CASSQGPRGQEQPQHF. In nucleotides, the CDR3 is TGCGCCAGCAGCCAGGGCCCCCGCGGGCAGGAGCAGCCCCAGCATTTT.

This sequence joins TRBV5-4 and TRBJ1-3; 7 bases line up with TRBD1. The CDR3 totals 15 residues. After removal of 4 bases from V and 2 bases from J, the junction contained 6 bases not matched to a gene. Germline CDR1 reads SGHNT; CDR2 reads YYREEE (reference sequence). This CDR3 is CASSAGQPTGNTIYF. The CDR3 DNA reads TGTGCCAGCAGCGCGGGACAGCCAACTGGAAACACCATATATTTT.

V gene TRBV3-1 (or the pseudogene TRBV3-2) combines with J gene TRBJ2-7; 11 bases fit TRBD1. Germline V gene lookup returns CDR1 LGHDT and CDR2 YNNKEL (reference sequence). V lost 4 bases, J lost 4 bases, and 6 bases stayed unmatched. This CDR3 comprises 15 residues. The CDR3 DNA reads as TGTGCCAGCAGCCCCCGCCGGGACAGGGGGTACGAGCAGTACTTC. This encodes CASSPRRDRGYEQYF.

The chain carries TRBV7-2 and TRBJ1-5, with 10 bases aligning to TRBD1. The CDR3 runs 16 residues. V shed 5 bases and J 11 bases; nucleotides not matched to a gene: 15. Germline V gene lookup returns CDR1 SGHTA and CDR2 FQGNSA. CDR3 bases: TGTGCCAGCAGCCCTACGGACAGGGGGTCGAAGGGGGCCCAGCATTTT. Amino acid sequence: CASSPTDRGSKGAQHF.

The gene calls are TRBV11-2 and TRBJ2-1, with TRBD1 identical over 8 bases. CDR1 is SGHAT and CDR2 is FQNNGV in the germline V gene. V trimming: 5 bases; J trimming: 6 bases; junction bases outside the gene matches: 9. The CDR3 spans 15 residues. CDR3 protein: CASSHPGTGLNEQFF. For the CDR3, the DNA is TGTGCCAGCAGCCACCCCGGGACAGGACTCAATGAGCAGTTCTTC.

There are a few counts of this clone. The V and J genes are TRBV7-2 and TRBJ1-1; a possible D gene is TRBD1 (5 bases). Between the trimmed V and J ends, which lost 3 bases and 3 bases, there was a span of 8 bases. CDR1 and CDR2 from the germline V gene are SGHTA and FQGNSA. This CDR3 spans 13 amino acids. DNA of the CDR3: TGTGCCAGCAGCTTTCAGGGTGACACTGAAGCTTTCTTT. This sequence encodes CASSFQGDTEAFF.

The chain joins TRBV11-2 to TRBJ2-5; the D gene is possibly TRBD2 (5 bases). Germline loops: CDR1 SGHAT, CDR2 FQNNGV. V dropped 5 bases and J dropped 4 bases, with 14 bases sitting between them. CDR3 length equals 14 residues. The CDR3 nucleotides are TGTGCCAGCAGCCCAACCCGGGCGGGAGAGACCCAGTACTTC. This codes for CASSPTRAGETQYF.

The V gene is TRBV30, the J gene TRBJ1-3; 7 bases are shared with TRBD1. Trimming removed 7 bases from V and 0 bases from J; junction bases left unmatched: 12. Germline loops: CDR1 GTSNPN, CDR2 SVGIG (reference sequence). The length of the CDR3 is 16 residues. The DNA of the CDR3 is TGTGCCTTCACCGGGACAGAAAAATTCTCTGGAAACACCATATATTTT. Amino acid sequence: CAFTGTEKFSGNTIYF.

This clone was recorded only once. The rearrangement joins TRBV6-5 to TRBJ1-4; D is ambiguous. The CDR3 is made up of 15 amino acids. Trimming took off 5 bases at V and 5 bases at J, with 15 bases between the two ends. Germline V CDR1 and CDR2: MNHEY, SVGAGI. CDR3 bases: TGTGCCAGCAGTAACTACCCGGCGGAGAATGAAAAACTGTTTTTT. This codes for CASSNYPAENEKLFF.

The rearrangement uses TRBV19 and TRBJ1-6; weak D call: TRBD1 (6 bases). This CDR3 is 12 amino acids long. V was cut by 6 bases and J by 12 bases, with 12 bases left in between. In germline, CDR1 is LNHDA, CDR2 SQIVND (reference sequence). The CDR3 loop reads CASRTGHIPLHF. CDR3 coding DNA: TGTGCCAGTAGGACGGGACATATACCCCTCCACTTT. Full variable domain (outside the CDR3, taken from reference TRBV19 and TRBJ1-6): DGGITQSPKYLFRKEGQNVTLSCEQNLNHDAMYWYRQDPGQGLRLIYYSQIVNDFQKGDIAEGYSVSREKKESFPLTVTSAQKNPTAFYLCASRTGHIPLHFGNGTRLTVT.

The rearrangement links TRBV18 to TRBJ2-5, with unresolved D. Trimming stripped 2 bases from V and 2 bases from J, with 9 bases between. Germline V gene sequence: CDR1 KGHSH, CDR2 LQKENI. The length of the CDR3 is 14 residues. CDR3 protein: CASSPSVNQETQYF. The CDR3 nucleotides read TGTGCCAGCTCACCAAGCGTAAATCAAGAGACCCAGTACTTC.

This clone has only a few counts. The J gene is TRBJ2-1, the V gene TRBV7-6; 8 nucleotides agree with TRBD2. Germline trimming cut 5 bases from V and 6 bases from J; bases unmatched to any gene: 9. The CDR3 is 15 residues long. Germline V CDR1 and CDR2: SGHVS, FNYEAQ. The CDR3 spells CASSISGLALNEQFF. Written as DNA, the CDR3 is TGTGCCAGCAGCATATCCGGACTAGCACTCAATGAGCAGTTCTTC. The full variable domain, its missing parts supplied by reference TRBV7-6 and TRBJ2-1, is GAGVSQSPRYKVTKRGQDVALRCDPISGHVSLYWYRQALGQGPEFLTYFNYEAQQDKSGLPNDRFSAERPEGSISTLTIQRTEQRDSAMYRCASSISGLALNEQFFGPGTRLTVL.

V usage is TRBV12-3 or TRBV12-4 and J usage is TRBJ1-1, with D maybe TRBD1 (5 bases). Trimming left V 5 bases short and J 1 base short, with 8 bases between. The CDR3 has 13 residues. This chain's CDR3 is CASSHTGNTEAFF. The CDR3 nucleotides read TGTGCCAGCAGTCACACAGGGAACACTGAAGCTTTCTTT.

The chain joins TRBV9 to TRBJ1-2, with D perhaps matching TRBD1 (6 bases). The length of the CDR3 is 14 residues. V was clipped by 1 base and J by 8 bases, with 15 bases between them. The V gene's germline CDR1 is SGDLS and CDR2 YYNGEE. CDR3 sequence (DNA): TGTGCCAGCAGCGTAAATGGGGGCGCAGGCGGCTACACCTTC. This encodes CASSVNGGAGGYTF.

The V gene is TRBV19, the J gene TRBJ1-1, with TRBD1 identical over 9 bases. Germline loops: CDR1 LNHDA, CDR2 SQIVND (reference sequence). The CDR3 runs 15 residues. With 4 bases clipped from V and 4 bases from J, the junction kept 7 bases outside the gene matches. The CDR3 coding sequence is TGTGCCAGTAGTACTAGGGACAGGGTAATCACTGAAGCTTTCTTT. Translated: CASSTRDRVITEAFF.

This clone has just one count. The V and J genes are TRBV10-2 and TRBJ2-5; D is perhaps TRBD2 (6 bases). CDR1 and CDR2 from the germline V gene are WSHSY and SAAADI. There are 15 residues in the CDR3. Between the trimmed V and J ends, which lost 8 bases and 6 bases, there was a span of 22 bases. The CDR3 sequence: CASAPRRGAEQTQYF. DNA of the CDR3: TGCGCCAGCGCCCCCCGGAGGGGCGCGGAACAGACCCAGTACTTC.

The gene calls are TRBV18 and TRBJ2-4; 10 nucleotides agree with TRBD1. Trimming cost V 3 bases and J 7 bases; bases outside gene matches: 6. The germline V gene encodes CDR1 KGHSH and CDR2 LQKENI. CDR3 length: 15 residues. CDR3 nucleotide sequence: TGTGCCAGCTCACCGCCGGGACAGGGGAAGAACATTCAGTACTTC. This translates into CASSPPGQGKNIQYF.

This clone was detected once. The J gene is TRBJ1-6, the V gene TRBV30, with D possibly being TRBD1 (5 bases). The CDR3 is 15 residues long. The V end was cut by 0 bases, the J end by 8 bases, with 14 bases between. CDR1 and CDR2 from the germline V gene are GTSNPN and SVGIG (reference sequence). CDR3 protein: CAWSVTGGSYSPLHF. CDR3 nucleotide sequence: TGTGCCTGGAGTGTAACGGGGGGGAGTTATTCACCCCTCCACTTT.

The J gene is TRBJ1-2, the V gene TRBV13; D gene unclear. V shed 1 base and J shed 3 bases, with 12 bases lying between them. The germline V gene encodes CDR1 PRHDT and CDR2 FYEKMQ (reference sequence). The CDR3 has 15 residues. In nucleotides, the CDR3 is TGTGCCAGCAGCTTAGTGGTGGAGGCCCACTATGGCTACACCTTC. Encoded protein: CASSLVVEAHYGYTF. The full variable domain, rest sourced from reference TRBV13 and TRBJ1-2, is AAGVIQSPRHLIKEKRETATLKCYPIPRHDTVYWYQQGPGQDPQFLISFYEKMQSDKGSIPDRFSAQQFSDYHSELNMSSLELGDSALYFCASSLVVEAHYGYTFGSGTRLTVV.

The V and J genes are TRBV5-1 and TRBJ1-6, with TRBD1 matching 7 bases. Germline CDR1 reads SGHRS; CDR2 reads YFSETQ. This CDR3 spans 14 amino acids. The V gene end was trimmed by 4 bases and the J gene end by 7 bases; junction bases not matched to a gene: 5. The CDR3 DNA reads as TGCGCCAGCAGCCGACAGGGCCAGAATTCACCCCTCCACTTT. This gives the protein CASSRQGQNSPLHF.

The CDR3 DNA sequence: TGCGCCAGCAGCCAAGCTCCGTCAGGGTCCGGTAATGAAAAACTGTTTTTT. Encoded protein: CASSQAPSGSGNEKLFF. The V gene is TRBV4-1, the J gene TRBJ1-4; D is possibly TRBD1 (5 bases). Germline V gene lookup returns CDR1 MGHRA and CDR2 YSYEKL. This CDR3 spans 17 amino acids. V was shortened by 1 base and J by 4 bases, with 16 bases between the two germline ends.

The V and J genes are TRBV11-2 and TRBJ2-3; a possible D gene is TRBD1 (5 bases). Trimming pared 3 bases from V and 2 bases from J, leaving 12 bases between. This CDR3 has 15 amino acids. Germline V gives CDR1 SGHAT, CDR2 FQNNGV. In DNA, the CDR3 is TGTGCCAGCAGCTTCCAGGGCCGCCCCACAGATACGCAGTATTTT. Its protein product is CASSFQGRPTDTQYF.

V gene TRBV30 combines with J gene TRBJ2-3, with D possibly matching TRBD2 (5 bases). This CDR3 is built from 14 residues. The V gene's germline CDR1 is GTSNPN and CDR2 SVGIG (reference sequence). Deletions cut 1 base from V and 6 bases from J, with 14 bases between. CDR3 nucleotide sequence: TGTGCCTGGAGTGGGGGTACCGGGGAGGATACGCAGTATTTT. This codes for CAWSGGTGEDTQYF.